This TCR beta chain came from a study of cytomegalovirus exposure and HLA in healthy donors. Broader study findings: It was shown in a later analysis that HLA-associated TCR beta chains were more clonally expanded than other, equally common chains.

J gave up 1 base and V 4 bases, and 6 bases lay outside the gene matches. The CDR3 totals 15 residues. Germline CDR1 and CDR2: SGHTA and FQGTGA. The study ran its PCR with 60 Vbeta and 13 Jbeta primers. TCRdb's table, derived via immunoSEQ multiplex PCR, lists solely in-frame clones and lacks some. The table lists 100,000 to 150,000 clones, about four fifths of them singletons. Although they were nominally healthy when sampled, donors likely had unrecorded immune exposures. For this clone: Its antigen is unknown.

This chain connects TRBV7-3 to TRBJ1-1, with 7 bases matching TRBD1. Material for sequencing was PBMCs. The receptor comes from a woman aged 55-69 years in good health and CMV-seropositive. Written as DNA, the CDR3 is TGTGCCAGCAGCTCCCTAGGGGGCACGAACACTGAAGCTTTCTTT. Translation: CASSSLGGTNTEAFF.